This TCR beta chain was documented in a study of post-analysis software for immune sequencing data. This clonotype was recorded a few times. Antigen unknown. Overall study findings and caveats: Pronounced co-clustering by F measure was evident among identically batched samples. The study found significantly lower normalized Chao1 diversity in multiple sclerosis patients than in controls. Included in a set of about five TRBV segments more frequent in patients than controls were TRBV5-6, TRBV5-1 and TRBV20-1.

V was cut by 4 bases and J by 4 bases, with 1 base left in between. Germline V CDR1 and CDR2: MDHEN, SYDVKM. The CDR3 contains 11 residues. The TCR beta cDNA libraries carried unique molecular identifiers. Each CDR3 protein is one row after TCRdb ran MiXCR on the PCR reads. The profile shows 250,000 to 300,000 distinct CDR3 sequences, 35% to 40% of them singletons. The sample comprised blood. The origin of this receptor is a girl under 18 with multiple sclerosis. The chain combines TRBV28 with TRBJ1-4, with D unclear. The CDR3: CASSYNEKLFF. DNA for the CDR3: TGTGCCAGCAGTTATAATGAAAAACTGTTTTTT.